The rows below give T cell receptor beta chains drawn from one sample of a study of shared clonotypes between healthy human individuals. Clones were sequenced by immunoSEQ multiplex PCR, and TCRdb holds only the in-frame ones, with some missing. The profile shows roughly 480,000 clones, 70% to 80% of them singletons. The sequenced sample was PBMCs. The receptors here all came from a woman in her forties in good health. Some clones in this sample may be carry-over from other donors' samples. Each CDR3 is given with its conserved first and last residue. Fields, in order: J gene, V gene, D gene, clone size, CDR3 protein, CDR3 DNA. The D gene is left open where the match is weak. Only part of the rows carry a size: once, few, many, or a class if the clone is expanded.

TRBJ2-1,TRBV10-2,TRBD2,NA,CASRGREVPYNEQFF,TGCGCCAGCAGGGGTCGGGAGGTCCCCTACAATGAGCAGTTCTTC
TRBJ2-5,TRBV5-3,NA,NA,CARSRGKFQETQYF,TGTGCCAGAAGCCGGGGGAAATTCCAAGAGACCCAGTACTTC
TRBJ1-4,TRBV7-2,NA,NA,CASSTIVGSNEKLFF,TGTGCCAGCAGTACAATAGTAGGGAGTAATGAAAAACTGTTTTTT
TRBJ2-1,TRBV19,NA,NA,CASSIDWVGSNGEQFF,TGTGCCAGTAGTATAGATTGGGTGGGCTCCAACGGTGAGCAGTTCTTC
TRBJ1-1,TRBV2,TRBD1,few,CASSEQRTGALRDTEAFF,TGTGCCAGCAGTGAACAGAGGACAGGGGCCCTGAGGGACACTGAAGCTTTCTTT
TRBJ1-2,TRBV19,NA,NA,CASSTQLRPNYGYTF,TGTGCCAGTAGTACTCAGCTTAGACCTAACTATGGCTACACCTTC
TRBJ2-2,TRBV6-4,NA,NA,CASSDRSTGELFF,TGTGCCAGCAGTGACAGGTCGACCGGGGAGCTGTTTTTT
TRBJ2-5,TRBV5-1,TRBD1,NA,CASSSGDRGSTWRQETQYF,TGCGCCAGCAGCTCGGGCGACAGGGGGTCGACGTGGAGGCAAGAGACCCAGTACTTC
TRBJ2-7,TRBV28,NA,NA,CASSPAAGHPRPYEQYF,TGTGCCAGCAGTCCCGCCGCAGGGCATCCAAGACCATACGAGCAGTACTTC
TRBJ2-3,TRBV7-2,TRBD2,NA,CASSLEAGGTQYF,TGTGCCAGCAGCTTAGAGGCGGGAGGGACGCAGTATTTT
TRBJ2-5,TRBV28,TRBD2,NA,CASSLTSVQETQYF,TGTGCCAGCAGTCTAACTAGCGTTCAAGAGACCCAGTACTTC
TRBJ2-1,TRBV28,TRBD1,NA,CASSLPRGRVYNEQFF,TGTGCCAGCAGTTTACCCAGGGGGCGCGTATACAATGAGCAGTTCTTC
TRBJ2-7,TRBV7-2,TRBD2,NA,CASSLLGLEPIYEQYF,TGTGCCAGCAGCTTACTGGGACTAGAGCCTATCTACGAGCAGTACTTC
TRBJ1-2,TRBV28,NA,NA,CASSSGQDNYGYTF,TGTGCCAGCAGTTCCGGCCAGGATAACTATGGCTACACCTTC
TRBJ2-7,TRBV10-3,NA,NA,CAISENRGWEQYF,TGTGCCATCAGTGAGAATAGGGGGTGGGAGCAGTACTTC
TRBJ2-1,TRBV7-9,NA,NA,CASSLGGPGEQFF,TGTGCCAGCAGCCTAGGAGGGCCGGGTGAGCAGTTCTTC
TRBJ2-5,TRBV6-1,NA,few,CASSEAPGIFQETQYF,TGTGCCAGCAGTGAAGCGCCGGGGATTTTCCAAGAGACCCAGTACTTC
TRBJ2-3,TRBV10-1,TRBD2,NA,CASSESPSGLTDTQYF,TGCGCCAGCAGTGAGTCCCCTAGCGGACTCACAGATACGCAGTATTTT
TRBJ2-1,TRBV7-2,NA,NA,CASSSNLAVNEQFF,TGTGCCAGCAGCTCCAATTTAGCGGTCAATGAGCAGTTCTTC
TRBJ2-1,TRBV5-1,TRBD2,NA,CASRRVVAGGGEQFF,TGCGCCAGCAGAAGGGTGGTAGCGGGAGGGGGTGAGCAGTTCTTC
TRBJ2-5,TRBV11-3,NA,NA,CASTSGNGETQYF,TGTGCCAGCACATCAGGGAACGGAGAGACCCAGTACTTC
TRBJ2-3,TRBV7-9,NA,NA,CASSSGDSQETF,TGTGCCAGCAGCTCAGGGGACTCCCAAGAAACTTTT
TRBJ2-7,TRBV9,NA,NA,CASSEGVSPTYEQYF,TGTGCCAGCAGCGAAGGGGTATCACCAACCTACGAGCAGTACTTC
TRBJ1-6,TRBV21-1,NA,NA,CASSHRFPGCSSPLHF,TGTGCCAGCAGCCACCGGTTCCCCGGTTGTAGTTCACCCCTCCACTTT
TRBJ2-5,TRBV9,TRBD2,NA,CASSVAGTRGTQYF,TGTGCCAGCAGCGTAGCGGGGACTAGAGGGACCCAGTACTTC
TRBJ2-5,TRBV18,TRBD2,NA,CASSPPAGMQETQYF,TGTGCCAGCTCACCACCAGCGGGGATGCAAGAGACCCAGTACTTC
TRBJ1-4,TRBV5-1,TRBD1,NA,CATPGLKDRDRGEKLFF,TGCGCCACCCCCGGATTAAAAGACCGGGACAGAGGAGAAAAACTGTTTTTT
TRBJ2-3,TRBV5-4,TRBD1,once,CASSLDWDRVLDTQYF,TGTGCCAGCAGCTTGGATTGGGACAGGGTGCTTGATACGCAGTATTTT
TRBJ1-1,TRBV6-6,TRBD1,NA,CASSRDRANTEAFF,TGTGCCAGCAGTCGGGACAGGGCTAACACTGAAGCTTTCTTT
TRBJ1-5,TRBV10-1,NA,NA,CASGDGNQPQHF,TGCGCCAGCGGGGACGGAAATCAGCCCCAGCATTTT
TRBJ1-1,TRBV5-5,NA,NA,CASSFTDKNTEAFF,TGTGCCAGCAGCTTCACAGATAAGAACACTGAAGCTTTCTTT
TRBJ1-4,TRBV7-9,NA,few,CASSSTDATNEKLFF,TGTGCCAGCAGCAGCACGGATGCAACTAATGAAAAACTGTTTTTT
TRBJ2-7,TRBV10-2,NA,NA,CASSGWRASSYEQYF,TGCGCCAGCAGTGGCTGGCGGGCCAGCTCCTACGAGCAGTACTTC
TRBJ2-2,TRBV5-8,NA,few,CASSFAGTGELFF,TGTGCCAGCAGCTTTGCTGGCACCGGGGAGCTGTTTTTT
TRBJ1-2,TRBV7-2,NA,NA,CARWTPGTHNYGYTF,TGTGCCAGGTGGACACCGGGAACACATAACTATGGCTACACCTTC
TRBJ2-1,TRBV2,NA,NA,CASSEAPGGEQFF,TGTGCCAGCAGTGAAGCGCCAGGAGGCGAGCAGTTCTTC
TRBJ1-2,TRBV29-1,TRBD1,NA,CSVEKGQGASYTF,TGCAGCGTTGAAAAGGGGCAGGGGGCGAGCTACACCTTC
TRBJ2-3,TRBV5-6,NA,NA,CASSFRTLTDTQYF,TGTGCCAGCAGCTTCAGGACTCTAACAGATACGCAGTATTTT
TRBJ2-5,TRBV27,TRBD1,NA,CASSPPKGRGRRETQYF,TGTGCCAGCAGTCCCCCTAAGGGCAGGGGGCGCAGAGAGACCCAGTACTTC
TRBJ2-5,TRBV27,TRBD2,NA,CASSLSIAGALETQYF,TGTGCCAGCAGTTTATCGATAGCGGGAGCCTTGGAGACCCAGTACTTC
TRBJ2-1,TRBV4-1,NA,NA,CASSHPTSHEQFF,TGCGCCAGCAGCCATCCTACTAGCCATGAGCAGTTCTTC
TRBJ1-5,TRBV11-2,TRBD1,NA,CASSQGTGGNQPQHF,TGTGCCAGCAGCCAAGGGACAGGGGGAAATCAGCCCCAGCATTTT
TRBJ2-5,TRBV27,NA,once,CASSRSAQETQYF,TGTGCCAGCAGTAGGAGCGCCCAAGAGACCCAGTACTTC
TRBJ1-3,TRBV4-2,NA,many,CASSQGDSGNTIYF,TGTGCCAGCAGCCAAGGAGATTCTGGAAACACCATATATTTT
TRBJ2-7,TRBV5-1,TRBD1,once,CASSLLGTEGDEQYF,TGCGCCAGCAGCTTGTTAGGGACAGAGGGCGACGAGCAGTACTTC
TRBJ1-2,TRBV7-2,NA,NA,CASSFAGTNYGYTF,TGTGCCAGCAGCTTCGCCGGGACTAACTATGGCTACACCTTC
TRBJ2-1,TRBV4-3,NA,NA,CASSQEVTSYNEQFF,TGCGCCAGCAGCCAAGAAGTGACAAGCTACAATGAGCAGTTCTTC
TRBJ1-2,TRBV6-1,NA,NA,CASVARGANYGYTF,TGTGCCAGCGTCGCTAGGGGGGCCAACTATGGCTACACCTTC
TRBJ2-1,TRBV5-1,TRBD2,NA,CASSLLSSGSGEQFF,TGCGCCAGCAGCTTACTATCTAGCGGGAGCGGTGAGCAGTTCTTC
TRBJ2-2,TRBV2,NA,NA,CASSALHTGELFF,TGTGCCAGCAGTGCCCTCCACACCGGGGAGCTGTTTTTT